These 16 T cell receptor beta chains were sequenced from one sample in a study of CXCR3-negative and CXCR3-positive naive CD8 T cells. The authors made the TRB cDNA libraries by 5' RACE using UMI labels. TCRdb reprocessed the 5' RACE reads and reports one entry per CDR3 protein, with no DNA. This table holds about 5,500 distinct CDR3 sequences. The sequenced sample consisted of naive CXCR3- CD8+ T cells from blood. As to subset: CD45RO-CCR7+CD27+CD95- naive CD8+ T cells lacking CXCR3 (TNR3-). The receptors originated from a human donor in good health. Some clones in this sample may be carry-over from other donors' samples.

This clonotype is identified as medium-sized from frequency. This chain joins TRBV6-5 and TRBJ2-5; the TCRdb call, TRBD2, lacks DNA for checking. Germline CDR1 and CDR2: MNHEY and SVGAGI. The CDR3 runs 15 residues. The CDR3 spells CASSLGLAPPKTQYF.

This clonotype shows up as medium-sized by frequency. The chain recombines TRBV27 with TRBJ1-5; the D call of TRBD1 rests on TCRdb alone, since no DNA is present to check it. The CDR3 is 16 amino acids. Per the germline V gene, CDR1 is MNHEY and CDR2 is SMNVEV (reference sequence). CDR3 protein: CASSSGQGVVGQPQHF.

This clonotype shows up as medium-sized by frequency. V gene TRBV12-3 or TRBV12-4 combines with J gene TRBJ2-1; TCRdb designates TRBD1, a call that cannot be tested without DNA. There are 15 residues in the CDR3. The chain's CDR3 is CASSSSGGAYNEQFF.

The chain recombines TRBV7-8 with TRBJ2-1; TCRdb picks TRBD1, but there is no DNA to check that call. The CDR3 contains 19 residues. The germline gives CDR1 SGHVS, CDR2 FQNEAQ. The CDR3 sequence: CASSPRAGQASQSYNEQFF.

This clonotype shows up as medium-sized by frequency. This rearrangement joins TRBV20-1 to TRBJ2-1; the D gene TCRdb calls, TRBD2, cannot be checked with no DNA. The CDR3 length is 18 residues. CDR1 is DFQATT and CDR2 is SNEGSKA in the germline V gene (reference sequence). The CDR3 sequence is CSADRPANLAASYNEQFF.

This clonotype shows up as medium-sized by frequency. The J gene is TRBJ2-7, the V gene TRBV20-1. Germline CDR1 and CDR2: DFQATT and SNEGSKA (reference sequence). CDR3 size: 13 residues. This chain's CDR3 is CSAREPNSNEQYF.

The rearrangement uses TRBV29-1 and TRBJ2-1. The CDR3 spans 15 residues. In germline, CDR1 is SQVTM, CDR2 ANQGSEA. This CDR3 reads CSVDDPGRPYNEQFF.

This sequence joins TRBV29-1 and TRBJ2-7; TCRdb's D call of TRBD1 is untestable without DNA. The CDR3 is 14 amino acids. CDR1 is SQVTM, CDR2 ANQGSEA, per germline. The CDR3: CSAADRGLAGEQYF.

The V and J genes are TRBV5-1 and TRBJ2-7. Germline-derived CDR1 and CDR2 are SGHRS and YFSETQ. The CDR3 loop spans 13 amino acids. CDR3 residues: CASSWGQGYEQYF.

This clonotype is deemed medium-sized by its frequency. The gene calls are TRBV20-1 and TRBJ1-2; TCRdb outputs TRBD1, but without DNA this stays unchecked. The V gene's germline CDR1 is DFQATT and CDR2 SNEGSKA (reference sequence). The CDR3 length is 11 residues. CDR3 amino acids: CSASTGDGYTF.

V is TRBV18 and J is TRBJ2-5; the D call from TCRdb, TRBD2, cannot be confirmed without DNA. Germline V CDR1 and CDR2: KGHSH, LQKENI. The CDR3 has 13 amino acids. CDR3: CASSPDGTAAQYF.

The CDR3 spells CASRTTSEQYF. The genes are TRBV27 and TRBJ2-7. Germline-derived CDR1 and CDR2 are MNHEY and SMNVEV (reference sequence). The CDR3 has 11 residues.

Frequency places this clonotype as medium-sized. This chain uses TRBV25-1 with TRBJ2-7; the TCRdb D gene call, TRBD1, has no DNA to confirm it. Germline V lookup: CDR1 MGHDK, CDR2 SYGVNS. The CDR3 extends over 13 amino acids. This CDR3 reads CASRDPHLYEQYF.

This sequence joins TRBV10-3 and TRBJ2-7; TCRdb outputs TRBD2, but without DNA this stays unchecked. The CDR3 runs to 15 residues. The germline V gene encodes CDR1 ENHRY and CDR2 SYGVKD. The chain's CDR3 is CAISLGLAKHYEQYF.

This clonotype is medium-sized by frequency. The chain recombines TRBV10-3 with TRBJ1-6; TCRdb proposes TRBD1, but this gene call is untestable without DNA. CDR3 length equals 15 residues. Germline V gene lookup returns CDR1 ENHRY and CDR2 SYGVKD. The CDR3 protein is CAIRRQTHYNSPLHF.

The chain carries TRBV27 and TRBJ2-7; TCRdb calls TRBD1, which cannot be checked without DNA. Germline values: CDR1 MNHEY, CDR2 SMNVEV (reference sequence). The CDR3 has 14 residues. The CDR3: CASSPRPDRREQYF.